A single T cell receptor beta chain is shown here with its context. The antigen remains undetermined. The study enrolled ophthalmopathy donors with moderate-to-severe activity, CAS ≥3, NOSPECS ≥4 and duration under 3 months. This sample was taken from a study of Graves' ophthalmopathy and Graves' hyperthyroidism. Whole-study context: Peripheral blood sampling preceded any treatment and occurred at initial diagnosis.

The CDR3 has 13 residues. Germline CDR1 LNHDA, CDR2 SQIVND (reference sequence). The V segment lost 5 bases and the J segment 3 bases; nucleotides outside the gene matches: 4. RNA transcripts yielded amplified TCR beta CDR3 regions. RT-PCR in the first round used HTBI primers; a second-round multiplex PCR followed. TCRdb used MiXCR to reprocess the multiplex PCR reads, holding one entry per CDR3 protein. The sample consists of almost 750,000 distinct CDR3 sequences, 40% of them appearing once. Study-level findings and limits: With a specificity of under 85% and a sensitivity of just under 71%, the model predicted ophthalmopathy progression.

The TCR sequence derives from an adult man with Graves' ophthalmopathy. Sequencing used peripheral blood. This chain joins TRBV19 and TRBJ2-7; 7 bases align to TRBD2. Written as DNA, the CDR3 is TGTGCCAGTAGTCCTGGGGACTACTACGAGCAGTACTTC. Protein: CASSPGDYYEQYF.